This T cell receptor beta chain stems from a study of blood T cell repertoires in COVID-19. Per the study methods: Amplification of reference gene primers provided the estimated nucleated cell counts. Libraries were prepared by immunoSEQ multiplex PCR; TCRdb keeps only in-frame clonotypes and omits some of them. V, J and clone size were drawn from that table, and D and trimming were deduced from the DNA. The sample holds about 99,000 clones, roughly 81% seen once. Germline V gives CDR1 GTSNPN, CDR2 SVGIG (reference sequence). The CDR3 is 15 amino acids. V gave up 1 base and J gave up 0 bases, with 12 bases separating them. One Seattle source followed patients from active infection through their disease course.

The rearrangement links TRBV30 to TRBJ2-5; no definite D call. Material for sequencing was peripheral blood. This TCR was sampled from a man older than 75 with COVID-19, enrolled during active disease. The CDR3 DNA reads as TGTGCCTGGAGTGGAGTCGCGAGGTACCAAGAGACCCAGTACTTC. This gives the protein CAWSGVARYQETQYF.